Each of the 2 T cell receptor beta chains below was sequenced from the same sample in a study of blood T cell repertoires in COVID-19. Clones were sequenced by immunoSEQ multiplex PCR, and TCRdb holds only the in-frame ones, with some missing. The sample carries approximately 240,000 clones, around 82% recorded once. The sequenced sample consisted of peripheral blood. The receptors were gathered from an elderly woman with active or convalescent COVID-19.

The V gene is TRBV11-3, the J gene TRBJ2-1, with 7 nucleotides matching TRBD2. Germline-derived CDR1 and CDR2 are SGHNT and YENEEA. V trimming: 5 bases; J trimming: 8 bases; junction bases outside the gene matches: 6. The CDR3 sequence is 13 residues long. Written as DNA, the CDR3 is TGTGCCAGCAGCCGGACTAGTTATGATGAGCAGTTCTTC. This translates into CASSRTSYDEQFF.

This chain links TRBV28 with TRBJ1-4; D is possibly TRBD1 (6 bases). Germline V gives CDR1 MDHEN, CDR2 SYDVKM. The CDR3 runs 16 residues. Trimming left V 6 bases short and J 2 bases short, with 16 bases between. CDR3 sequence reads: CASSKSPGETNEKLFF. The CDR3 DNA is TGTGCCAGCAGCAAATCACCAGGGGAGACTAATGAAAAACTGTTTTTT.